These 9 T cell receptor beta chains came from one sample sequenced in a study of spatial heterogeneity in lung cancer. Time point specified: sample taken at primary tumor resection. Their antigen targets remain unknown. Study results and caveats: In tumors, expanded intratumoral alpha and beta TCR counts tracked mutation counts.

A single record per CDR3 protein comes from TCRdb applying MiXCR to the 5' RACE reads. The sample carries roughly 700 distinct CDR3 sequences, around 30% recorded once. Sample: lung tumor tissue, taken at surgery. These receptors were taken from a male donor with early-stage non-small cell lung cancer.

Remarks on this clonotype: A much larger clone lies one base from this, so it may be a read error. CDR3 sequence: CASGLGQGNQPQHF. Here the CDR3 DNA reads TGCGCCAGCGGCTTGGGACAGGGCAATCAGCCCCAGCATTTT. The chain joins TRBV5-1 to TRBJ1-5, with 8 positions matching TRBD1. The CDR3 runs 14 residues. Germline V gene data show CDR1 as SGHRS and CDR2 as YFSETQ.

V is TRBV2 and J is TRBJ1-4, with 7 nucleotides matching TRBD1. This CDR3 region has 13 residues. Germline V gene data show CDR1 as SNHLY and CDR2 as FYNNEI. V gave up 3 bases and J gave up 6 bases; unmatched junction bases: 1. DNA for the CDR3: TGTGCCAGCAGTGACGGGACAGATGAAAAACTGTTTTTT. Residues: CASSDGTDEKLFF.

This clonotype is judged large. The gene calls are TRBV29-1 and TRBJ1-2; the match to TRBD1 covers 12 bases. Germline CDR1 is SQVTM and CDR2 is ANQGSEA. The junction had 4 bases not matched to a gene; V was cut back by 1 base and J by 7 bases. This CDR3 region has 14 residues. This chain's CDR3 is CSVEGGTGGIGYTF. The CDR3 DNA reads as TGCAGCGTTGAAGGGGGGACAGGGGGCATTGGCTACACCTTC.

V and J are TRBV6-5 and TRBJ1-2, with TRBD1 matching 10 bases. The CDR3 totals 15 residues. The trim removed 2 bases at V and 7 bases at J, leaving 7 bases unmatched. Per the germline V gene, CDR1 is MNHEY and CDR2 is SVGAGI. The CDR3 loop is CASSYLGTGDLGYTF. The CDR3 coding sequence is TGTGCCAGCAGTTACCTAGGGACAGGGGATCTTGGCTACACCTTC.

In its sample, this clonotype is medium-sized. The gene calls are TRBV2 and TRBJ1-1; D is ambiguous. In germline, CDR1 is SNHLY, CDR2 FYNNEI. Between the trimmed V and J ends, which lost 8 bases and 1 base, there was a span of 11 bases. This CDR3 spans 13 amino acids. CDR3 bases: TGTGCCAGCGGGTGGTCCGAGAACACTGAAGCTTTCTTT. This encodes CASGWSENTEAFF. Based on the CDR3 plus reference TRBV2 and TRBJ1-1, the full variable domain is EPEVTQTPSHQVTQMGQEVILRCVPISNHLYFYWYRQILGQKVEFLVSFYNNEISEKSEIFDDQFSVERPDGSNFTLKIRSTKLEDSAMYFCASGWSENTEAFFGQGTRLTVV.

CDR3: CASSFGLGLAKNIQYF. For the CDR3, the DNA is TGTGCCAGCAGCTTCGGGTTAGGGCTAGCCAAAAACATTCAGTACTTC. V and J are TRBV7-9 and TRBJ2-4; no clear D gene. Per the germline V gene, CDR1 is SEHNR and CDR2 is FQNEAQ (reference sequence). The CDR3 has 16 residues. The germline V and J ends were trimmed by 3 bases and 0 bases, with 12 bases remaining between them.

The V and J genes are TRBV7-2 and TRBJ2-1; 7 bases fit TRBD2. The CDR3 contains 12 residues. From germline, CDR1 is SGHTA and CDR2 FQGNSA. The V and J ends lost 4 bases and 7 bases, in that order; junction bases with no gene match: 1. CDR3 DNA: TGTGCCAGCAGCTCCGGGGGGAATGAGCAGTTCTTC. It codes for CASSSGGNEQFF.

In its sample, this clonotype ranks as large (0.1 to 1%). This sequence joins TRBV12-3 or TRBV12-4 and TRBJ1-1; no reliable D call. CDR3 size: 12 residues. The V and J ends lost 4 bases and 4 bases respectively, with 7 bases between them. For the CDR3, the DNA is TGTGCCAGCAGTTCCAAAGGCACTGAAGCTTTCTTT. It codes for CASSSKGTEAFF.

The chain has TRBV7-2 and TRBJ2-4; 13 bases line up with TRBD2. The CDR3 loop spans 17 amino acids. V was pared by 3 bases and J by 3 bases, with 5 bases of the junction left unmatched. From germline, CDR1 is SGHTA and CDR2 FQGNSA. CDR3 in DNA: TGTGCCAGCAGCTTTGGACTAGCGGGAGTCGGCAAAAACATTCAGTACTTC. Translation: CASSFGLAGVGKNIQYF.